The source of this TCR beta chain is a study of cytomegalovirus exposure and HLA in healthy donors. Study at large: Of all 398 donors who were genotyped, under 90% belonged to the Caucasian-associated ancestry cluster. Study-wide results and caveats: Being productive about 90% or about 30% of the time was typical of most TCR beta V segments in an earlier analysis. Across donors, sequencing depth was assumed by presence/absence analyses to be roughly uniform. TCR beta sequences reportedly predicted most subjects' HLA-A and HLA-B alleles accurately.

The PCR contained 60 Vbeta and 13 Jbeta primers. Libraries were prepared by immunoSEQ multiplex PCR; TCRdb keeps only in-frame clonotypes and omits some of them. This table holds 120,000 or so clones, around 80% found once. As to this clone: What it binds is not known.

CDR3 length: 16 residues. With 1 base clipped from V and 5 bases from J, the junction kept 5 bases outside the gene matches. Germline V gene data show CDR1 as KGHSH and CDR2 as LQKENI. Sequencing was carried out using PBMCs. The origin of this receptor is a man aged 18 to 30 in good health and CMV-seronegative. V is TRBV18 and J is TRBJ2-5; 12 nucleotides align to TRBD1. CDR3 bases: TGTGCCAGCTCACCACGGGGGACAGGGGGCAAGGAGACCCAGTACTTC. Protein product: CASSPRGTGGKETQYF. The variable domain in full, completed from reference TRBV18 and TRBJ2-5, reads NAGVMQNPRHLVRRRGQEARLRCSPMKGHSHVYWYRQLPEEGLKFMVYLQKENIIDESGMPKERFSAEFPKEGPSILRIQQVVRGDSAAYFCASSPRGTGGKETQYFGPGTRLLVL.